Shown below are 9 T cell receptor beta chains from a single sample sequenced in a study of cytomegalovirus exposure and HLA in healthy donors. The PCR used 60 Vbeta and 13 Jbeta primers. The repertoire was sequenced with immunoSEQ multiplex PCR; TCRdb's copy has only in-frame clones and lacks some. The profile shows roughly 130,000 clones, around 83% of them singletons. Input material: PBMCs. The receptors stem from a human donor in good health.

This chain uses TRBV2 with TRBJ1-5; unclear D gene. V was shortened by 3 bases and J by 7 bases, with 25 bases between the two germline ends. Germline V CDR1 and CDR2: SNHLY, FYNNEI. The CDR3 is 18 amino acids. The CDR3, as DNA: TGTGCCAGCAGTGACTCGCCGCCAGCGGCAGCGATTAGCCAGCCCCAGCATTTT. As protein: CASSDSPPAAAISQPQHF.

This chain connects TRBV10-2 to TRBJ2-1; 7 nucleotides align to TRBD2. The germline V gene encodes CDR1 WSHSY and CDR2 SAAADI. V lost 0 bases and J lost 0; bases outside the gene matches: 5. The CDR3 extends over 17 amino acids. The CDR3 nucleotides are TGCGCCAGCAGTGAGTCGGGGCGGGGGAGCTCCTACAATGAGCAGTTCTTC. Protein sequence: CASSESGRGSSYNEQFF.

J is TRBJ1-6 and V is TRBV4-1, with D possibly matching TRBD1 (6 bases). The germline CDR1 and CDR2 sequences are MGHRA and YSYEKL. The CDR3 is made up of 16 amino acids. V shed 0 bases and J shed 7 bases, with 13 bases lying between them. The DNA for the CDR3 is TGCGCCAGCAGCCAAGATATGGGGCAGGGGAATTCACCCCTCCACTTT. Translating gives CASSQDMGQGNSPLHF.

This clone has only a few counts. The chain uses TRBV6-5 and TRBJ1-5; D call uncertain. Looked up from germline, CDR1 is MNHEY and CDR2 is SVGAGI. V was shortened by 5 bases and J by 0 bases, with 11 bases between the two germline ends. The CDR3 has 15 amino acids. The CDR3 bases are TGTGCCAGCAGTACCGACTCCGTTAGCAATCAGCCCCAGCATTTT. Amino acids: CASSTDSVSNQPQHF.

This clone was detected a few times. The J gene is TRBJ2-1, the V gene TRBV19; 11 bases agree with TRBD2. The CDR3 spans 12 residues. In germline, CDR1 is LNHDA, CDR2 SQIVND (reference sequence). V dropped 7 bases and J dropped 10; count of bases not matched to a gene: 3. The CDR3 coding sequence is TGTGCCAGTAAGAGGACTAGCGGGGAGCAGTTCTTC. Translation: CASKRTSGEQFF.

The gene calls are TRBV4-2 and TRBJ1-1; tentative D call: TRBD1 (5 bases). V lost 2 bases and J 5 bases, leaving 12 bases between the germline ends. The V gene's germline CDR1 is LGHNA and CDR2 YNFKEQ. This CDR3 is 14 amino acids long. The CDR3, as DNA: TGTGCCAGCAGCCAACTGGGACTTGAGACTGAAGCTTTCTTT. Protein: CASSQLGLETEAFF.

This chain joins TRBV5-6 and TRBJ2-2; TRBD1 matches at 7 bases. J was trimmed by 1 base and V by 3 bases; bases with no gene match: 12. CDR1 is SGHDT, CDR2 YYEEEE, per germline. The CDR3 length is 18 residues. CDR3 in amino acids: CASSSPHYRGENTGELFF. Here the CDR3 DNA reads TGTGCCAGCAGCTCACCACACTACAGGGGCGAGAACACCGGGGAGCTGTTTTTT. Looking up the rest from reference TRBV5-6 and TRBJ2-2 gives the full variable domain: DAGVTQSPTHLIKTRGQQVTLRCSPKSGHDTVSWYQQALGQGPQFIFQYYEEEERQRGNFPDRFSGHQFPNYSSELNVNALLLGDSALYLCASSSPHYRGENTGELFFGEGSRLTVL.

The chain joins TRBV6-5 to TRBJ2-3; tentatively, D is TRBD2 (6 bases). Trimming pared 6 bases from V and 6 bases from J, leaving 10 bases between. This CDR3 is 12 amino acids long. Germline V gives CDR1 MNHEY, CDR2 SVGAGI. In DNA, the CDR3 is TGTGCCAGCAGCCGCGGAGGGGATACGCAGTATTTT. Translated, it gives CASSRGGDTQYF.

The V call is TRBV4-1, the J call TRBJ2-1; the match to TRBD2 covers 8 bases. The germline CDR1 and CDR2 sequences are MGHRA and YSYEKL. The CDR3 runs 17 residues. V gave up 1 base and J gave up 3 bases; unmatched junction bases: 8. For the CDR3, the DNA is TGCGCCAGCAGCCAAGGGGGGTTAGCGGGGTACTACAATGAGCAGTTCTTC. This encodes CASSQGGLAGYYNEQFF.